This TCR beta chain was found in a study of blood T cell repertoires in COVID-19. Study-level information: Sources were T cells, B-cell-depleted T cells, or PBMCs; the material itself was cDNA or gDNA.

CDR1 SNHLY and CDR2 FYNNEI come from the germline V gene. The CDR3 totals 13 residues. V trimming: 6 bases; J trimming: 1 base; junction bases outside the gene matches: 2. On this clone itself: Given a much more abundant clone one base away, this may be a read error. Additional DNA sequences in this sample encode the identical CDR3.

In the source study's methods: Amplification with reference gene primers provided the estimates of nucleated cell counts. Produced via immunoSEQ multiplex PCR; TCRdb's table is partial and in-frame only. V, J and clone size are taken as reported in that table, and D and trimming were inferred from the DNA itself. The data show a few hundred thousand clones, approximately 87% seen once. The origin of this receptor is a woman in her 30s with COVID-19, enrolled during active disease. The chain has TRBV2 and TRBJ1-1; the match to TRBD1 covers 7 bases. The source material was peripheral blood. The CDR3 DNA reads as TGTGCCAGCAGCCGGGACAGGAACACTGAAGCTTTCTTT. This codes for CASSRDRNTEAFF.